The rows below give T cell receptor beta chains drawn from one sample of a study of T cells in Graves' hyperthyroidism and ophthalmopathy. TCRdb re-called the multiplex PCR reads through MiXCR, storing one row per CDR3 protein. The sample carries about 96,000 distinct CDR3 sequences, approximately 56% recorded once. Sequenced: blood. These receptors came from a woman in her forties with Graves' hyperthyroidism. Both conserved end residues are part of each CDR3. The D gene is left open where the match is weak. Part of the rows lack a size; the others show once, few, many or a class for expanded clones.

>.|TRBV5-1|TRBJ1-4|many
CASSFGGAGEKLFF
TGCGCCAGCAGCTTTGGCGGGGCAGGCGAAAAACTGTTTTTT
>TRBD1|TRBV7-2|TRBJ1-6|.
CASSPPWVNRGRSPLHF
TGTGCCAGCAGCCCCCCGTGGGTGAACAGGGGGCGTTCACCCCTCCACTTT
>TRBD2|TRBV20-1|TRBJ2-7|many
CSARLAGSYEQYF
TGCAGTGCCAGACTAGCGGGATCCTACGAGCAGTACTTC
>.|TRBV19|TRBJ1-5|many
CASTRDYGQPQHF
TGTGCCAGTACCCGGGACTACGGTCAGCCCCAGCATTTT
>TRBD1|TRBV7-9|TRBJ1-4|.
CASSYTTGDEKLFF
TGTGCCAGCAGCTACACGACAGGGGATGAAAAACTGTTTTTT
>TRBD1|TRBV27|TRBJ1-5|few
CASSLRDRYQPQHF
TGTGCCAGCAGTCTCCGGGACAGATATCAGCCCCAGCATTTT
>TRBD2|TRBV2|TRBJ2-7|once
CASSESLTSGTYEQYF
TGTGCCAGCAGTGAATCCTTAACTAGCGGGACCTACGAGCAGTACTTC
>TRBD2|TRBV7-2|TRBJ2-7|many
CASSSYNEREVGQYF
TGTGCCAGCAGCTCTTATAACGAGCGGGAGGTTGGGCAGTACTTC
>.|TRBV20-1|TRBJ2-5|.
CSARGYVGQETQYF
TGCAGCGCTAGAGGTTACGTCGGTCAAGAGACCCAGTACTTC
>TRBD1|TRBV3-1|TRBJ1-1|many
CASSQGQGRTEAFF
TGTGCCAGCAGCCAAGGACAGGGGAGGACTGAAGCTTTCTTT
>.|TRBV2|TRBJ1-1|few
CASIWAGGNTEAFF
TGTGCCAGCATTTGGGCGGGGGGCAACACTGAAGCTTTCTTT
>.|TRBV7-9|TRBJ1-1|once
CASSSHNTEAFF
TGTGCCAGCAGCAGCCACAATACTGAAGCTTTCTTT
>.|TRBV19|TRBJ1-5|.
CASSPGTMGDGGQPQHF
TGTGCCAGTAGTCCCGGGACAATGGGGGATGGTGGTCAGCCCCAGCATTTT
>.|TRBV20-1|TRBJ2-7|many
CSARLTSGVYEQYF
TGCAGTGCTAGGTTGACCAGCGGAGTCTACGAGCAGTACTTC
>TRBD1|TRBV29-1|TRBJ2-5|many
CSVATWTGFPETQYF
TGCAGCGTTGCGACCTGGACAGGGTTTCCAGAGACCCAGTACTTC
>TRBD2|TRBV20-1|TRBJ2-2|.
CSATRTSGRTGELFF
TGCAGTGCAACCCGGACTAGCGGGAGGACTGGGGAGCTGTTTTTT
>.|TRBV10-3|TRBJ2-6|many
CAISPGGDNVLTF
TGTGCCATCAGTCCTGGCGGGGACAACGTCCTGACTTTC
>TRBD1|TRBV7-3|TRBJ1-2|.
CASRGTGGDGYTF
TGTGCCAGCAGGGGGACAGGGGGCGATGGCTACACCTTC
>.|TRBV7-9|TRBJ1-5|.
CASSLGQGADQPQHF
TGTGCCAGCAGCTTAGGGCAGGGTGCGGATCAGCCCCAGCATTTT
>.|TRBV9|TRBJ1-2|.
CASRQTTQGDYGYTF
TGCGCCAGCAGACAAACCACACAGGGCGACTATGGCTACACCTTC
>TRBD1|TRBV20-1|TRBJ1-1|many
CSARGTGLNTEAFF
TGCAGTGCTAGGGGGACAGGGCTAAACACTGAAGCTTTCTTT
>TRBD1|TRBV7-3|TRBJ1-2|.
CASSSTGTRGYTF
TGTGCCAGCAGCTCGACAGGGACCAGAGGCTACACCTTC
>.|TRBV7-9|TRBJ1-3|.
CASSLRQGNTIYF
TGTGCCAGCAGCTTAAGGCAGGGAAACACCATATATTTT
>.|TRBV7-9|TRBJ2-3|few
CASSYQTNTQYF
TGTGCCAGCAGCTACCAAACTAATACGCAGTATTTT
>.|TRBV28|TRBJ2-2|.
CASGPTQANTGELFF
TGTGCCAGCGGCCCGACACAAGCGAACACCGGGGAGCTGTTCTTT
>.|TRBV7-6|TRBJ2-7|.
CVSRYDTGSYEQYF
TGTGTCAGCAGATATGACACAGGCTCCTACGAGCAGTACTTC